The clone carrying this TCR beta chain was observed at least ten times. Its specificity is unknown. TCRdb used MiXCR to reprocess the RACE reads, holding one entry per CDR3 protein. The sample has fewer than 300,000 distinct CDR3 sequences, over 8% seen once. This specimen comes from a study of human T cells and chemical hapten exposure. Study context: Patch tests containing 0.01% DPC, applied to the upper back, were read at 6 days. Per-sample TCR yields varied mainly from small pooled library volume differences.

The germline V gene encodes CDR1 DFQATT and CDR2 SNEGSKA (reference sequence). The V and J ends lost 6 bases and 2 bases, in that order; junction bases with no gene match: 7. The CDR3 consists of 14 residues. As to time point: pre-sensitization, week 0. Treatment reported: therapeutic diphenylcyclopropenone sensitization with weekly scalp DPC. Overall study findings and caveats: Donors' alopecia may make their immune response differ from healthy people's.

The chain is built from TRBV20-1 and TRBJ2-3; the match to TRBD2 covers 8 bases. Sequencing was performed on whole blood, taken in connection with sensitization to the hapten diphenylcyclopropenone (DPC). This sequence was found in a woman aged 40 to 55 with alopecia areata. Some clones in this sample may be carry-over from other donors' samples. CDR3 residues: CSARTGGATDTQYF. DNA for the CDR3: TGCAGTGCCAGGACGGGAGGGGCCACAGATACGCAGTATTTT.